Given below is one TCR beta chain in context. This CDR3 is 15 amino acids long. Trimming took off 0 bases at V and 2 bases at J, with 14 bases between the two ends. From germline, CDR1 is DFQATT and CDR2 SNEGSKA (reference sequence). This sample stems from a study of early T cells in non-severe SARS-CoV-2 infection. Across the whole study: Unpaired chains resulted from sequencing bulk RNA of unsorted whole blood.

Using its own MiXCR run on the 5' RACE reads, TCRdb lists one record per CDR3 protein. The table shows some 83,000 distinct CDR3 sequences, with around 9.3% occurring only once. Sample: whole blood, taken at baseline. This sequence was found in an adult who was a healthcare worker with PCR-confirmed SARS-CoV-2 infection or an uninfected control (not recorded which). The chain couples TRBV20-1 to TRBJ2-7; no clear D gene. CDR3 bases: TGCAGTGCTAGAGATGGGCGAAAATCTACCTACGAGCAGTACTTC. Protein product: CSARDGRKSTYEQYF.